This TCR beta chain came from a study of blood T cell repertoires in COVID-19 (dated by TCRdb to about 2020). General notes on the study: ImmuneRACE Cohort 3 recovered participants were defined by two consecutive negative NP/OP PCR tests, healthcare professional clearance, or symptom resolution. The collaborator samples originated in the United States, Italy and Spain and spanned the acute and convalescent phases of COVID-19. The material from the prospective study consisted of cDNA or gDNA derived from T cells, B-cell-depleted T cells, or PBMCs. The dataset comprised deeply sampled blood TCRbeta repertoires from subjects exposed to, actively infected with, or recovered from COVID-19. The repertoires were released in a freely available public database intended as a resource for research on the immune response to SARS-CoV-2. The samples were drawn from the first 160 participants of the ongoing ImmuneRACE study and from 1,254 subjects provided by 6 global collaborators. The sample metadata nearly always contained a de-identified subject ID, COVID-19 status, age in years and sex. Where available, HLA class I and class II types were obtained from metadata supplied by the sample provider rather than from assay-based typing. The investigation overall reported the following: Clinical and demographic metadata were provided uncurated, with the amount varying by source and participant.

Reading from cysteine to phenylalanine, the CDR3 counts 16 amino acids. The only DNA kept is the CDR3, 48 bases in frame from the first base. In the germline V gene, CDR1 corresponds to SGHDT and CDR2 to YYEEEE. The junction shows trimming of 0 bases on V and 2 bases on J, and the gene matches do not reach 5 bases of it. This clone was counted once. There is no known antigen for this receptor. Qualities for individual bases were not recorded, and no much larger clone is one base off. Participants in the prospective study were aged about 18 to 95 years, lived in about two dozen United States geographic areas, and enrolled through a virtual design. In the prospective study, participants were assigned to cohorts based on the clinical history participants reported in a screening survey and a study questionnaire. Mobile phlebotomists in the prospective study collected whole blood, serum and a nasopharyngeal or oropharyngeal swab from every participant. Additional blood draws and questionnaires over an approximately 2-month period could optionally be provided by prospective study participants. Before DNA extraction, blood samples from the prospective study were shipped at room temperature or frozen.

TCRbeta CDR3 regions were amplified from genomic DNA by means of the immunoSEQ Assay, a bias-controlled multiplex PCR. The study's processing was this. Nucleated cell counts per sample were estimated from amplification of reference gene primers within the assay. To quantify the absolute abundance of each unique TCRbeta CDR3 rearrangement, sequence reads were collapsed and filtered. Productive Simpson clonality was computed per sample as the square root of Simpson's diversity index over productive rearrangements. As stored in TCRdb, this immuneACCESS dataset retains in-frame rearrangements with V and J assigned. A fraction of the clones does not appear; measured against another copy, unresolved V genes explain less than half of the discrepancy, and the remainder lacks a known reason. V and J calls and clone size come straight from that table; D and trimming were deduced from the DNA. The sample table holds 150,000 to 200,000 clones, of which 86% were seen once. The ten largest clones add up to approximately 23% of the sample.

The chain joins TRBV5-6 to TRBJ2-3, with 8 junctional bases fitting TRBD1. This clonotype was sampled from a woman aged 35 to 49 in a cohort exposed to, infected with or recovered from COVID-19 (not recorded which). The sequenced material came from PBMCs or T cells enriched from blood (not recorded which). The CDR3 reads CASSLAGGITTDTQYF. In nucleotide form, the sequence is TGTGCCAGCAGCTTGGCAGGGGGCATCACCACAGATACGCAGTATTTT.